These 25 T cell receptor beta chains were sequenced from one sample in a study of shared clonotypes between healthy human individuals (TCRdb year 2020). CD8 naive samples consisted of CD45RO-negative cells that were positively selected for CCR7, yielding a CD45RA+CCR7+ population without TemRA cells. To prepare the library, the immunoSEQ multiplex PCR assay was applied. Sourced from immuneACCESS, this table was stored by TCRdb with only in-frame sequences that have V and J called. A share of the clones is absent; for the studies checked, an unresolved V gene accounts for under half, and the remainder has no known explanation. This sample is represented by fewer than 850,000 clones; just over 95% of them were singletons. Jointly, the top ten make up around 0.21% of the sample. Sequences were obtained from naive CD8+ T cells sorted from blood. Reading the label with the study, this specimen's cell subset or site is: CD45RA+CCR7+. The receptor set was obtained from a man younger than 45 in good health.

The V gene is TRBV7-9, the J gene TRBJ1-5; D remains ambiguous. Germline V gene sequence: CDR1 SEHNR, CDR2 FQNEAQ (reference sequence). The V end was cut by 1 base, the J end by 1 base, with 8 bases between. The CDR3 extends over 15 amino acids. CDR3 loop: CASSLVGRSNQPQHF. The CDR3 bases are TGTGCCAGCAGCTTAGTCGGCAGGAGCAATCAGCCCCAGCATTTT.

The rearrangement joins TRBV14 to TRBJ1-1; D unresolved. The V gene lost 5 bases and the J gene lost 2 bases, with 12 bases spanning the gap. CDR1 is SGHDN and CDR2 is FVKESK in the germline V gene. This CDR3 is 14 amino acids long. The CDR3 region has the DNA TGTGCCAGCAGCTATAGAACAGCTAACACTGAAGCTTTCTTT. Amino acids: CASSYRTANTEAFF.

The chain carries TRBV7-9 and TRBJ2-2; a weak D match, TRBD2 (6 bases). This CDR3 has 15 amino acids. The germline gives CDR1 SEHNR, CDR2 FQNEAQ (reference sequence). Trimming shortened V by 6 bases and J by 2 bases, and 13 bases separated the two germline ends. The CDR3 sequence: CASRSGLLNTGELFF. Written as DNA, the CDR3 is TGTGCCAGCAGGTCGGGACTTTTAAACACCGGGGAGCTGTTTTTT.

This chain links TRBV7-2 with TRBJ2-3, with 13 bases lining up with TRBD2. V dropped 6 bases and J dropped 4; count of bases not matched to a gene: 4. CDR1 is SGHTA and CDR2 is FQGNSA in the germline V gene. The CDR3 has 15 residues. The CDR3 nucleotides are TGTGCCAGCAGAGCTGGACTAGCGGGAGCAGATACGCAGTATTTT. Its translation: CASRAGLAGADTQYF.

This chain links TRBV11-2 with TRBJ2-7; 7 bases fit TRBD1. Looked up from germline, CDR1 is SGHAT and CDR2 is FQNNGV. J lost 2 bases, V lost 5 bases, and 6 bases had no gene match. The CDR3 has 14 amino acids. The chain's CDR3 is CASSPTGAAYEQYF. The CDR3 bases are TGTGCCAGCAGCCCTACAGGGGCGGCCTACGAGCAGTACTTC. Drawing the rest from reference TRBV11-2 and TRBJ2-7, the complete variable domain is EAGVAQSPRYKIIEKRQSVAFWCNPISGHATLYWYQQILGQGPKLLIQFQNNGVVDDSQLPKDRFSAERLKGVDSTLKIQPAKLEDSAVYLCASSPTGAAYEQYFGPGTRLTVT.

The chain has TRBV28 and TRBJ2-2; weak D call: TRBD2 (6 bases). V lost 7 bases, J lost 5 bases, and 26 bases lay in between. Germline V gene sequence: CDR1 MDHEN, CDR2 SYDVKM. This CDR3 has 18 amino acids. CDR3 sequence reads: CASTPGRISGFRTGELFF. CDR3 bases: TGTGCCAGCACCCCAGGACGGATTAGCGGATTCCGAACCGGGGAGCTGTTTTTT.

Here the CDR3 DNA reads TGTGCCAGCAGTCGGACTAGCAGTTCCAAAGAGACCCAGTACTTC. Amino acid sequence: CASSRTSSSKETQYF. This rearrangement joins TRBV6-5 to TRBJ2-5; 8 bases map to TRBD2. The junction had 8 bases not matched to a gene; V was cut back by 5 bases and J by 3 bases. Germline V lookup: CDR1 MNHEY, CDR2 SVGAGI. This CDR3 spans 15 amino acids.

The chain has TRBV14 and TRBJ1-1; TRBD1 is a possible D gene (6 bases). The length of the CDR3 is 15 residues. Germline values: CDR1 SGHDN, CDR2 FVKESK. V shed 1 base and J shed 1 base, with 10 bases lying between them. The CDR3 bases are TGTGCCAGCAGCCAAGCCCCAGGGGCGAACACTGAAGCTTTCTTT. Its translation is CASSQAPGANTEAFF. Drawing the rest from reference TRBV14 and TRBJ1-1, the complete variable domain is EAGVTQFPSHSVIEKGQTVTLRCDPISGHDNLYWYRRVMGKEIKFLLHFVKESKQDESGMPNNRFLAERTGGTYSTLKVQPAELEDSGVYFCASSQAPGANTEAFFGQGTRLTVV.

Worth noting for this clone: The same CDR3 is also encoded by other DNA sequences in this sample. J is TRBJ2-3 and V is TRBV11-2; D is unclear. This CDR3 spans 13 amino acids. Deletions cut 2 bases from V and 6 bases from J, with 9 bases between. Per germline, CDR1 SGHAT and CDR2 FQNNGV. CDR3 region: CASSLQVPDTQYF. The CDR3 bases are TGTGCCAGCAGCTTACAAGTCCCCGATACGCAGTATTTT.

This rearrangement joins TRBV7-9 to TRBJ2-7; TRBD1 or TRBD2 may be the D gene (6 bases each). CDR1 and CDR2 from the germline V gene are SEHNR and FQNEAQ (reference sequence). The CDR3 is 15 amino acids. Trimming cost V 0 bases and J 6 bases, with 15 bases left between them. The DNA for the CDR3 is TGTGCCAGCAGCTTAGCTATGGGGGGCGCCGCCGAGCAGTACTTC. The encoded protein is CASSLAMGGAAEQYF.

The chain uses TRBV7-8 and TRBJ2-7; 7 nucleotides match TRBD1. The CDR3 is 16 amino acids. Germline V CDR1 and CDR2: SGHVS, FQNEAQ. Trimming cost V 1 base and J 1 base; bases outside gene matches: 7. Here the CDR3 DNA reads TGTGCCAGCAGCTTAGTCGGGCCAGGGGGTTCCTACGAGCAGTACTTC. Its protein product is CASSLVGPGGSYEQYF.

The V gene is TRBV9, the J gene TRBJ2-1, with no clear D. The CDR3 contains 15 residues. Trimming stripped 0 bases from V and 2 bases from J, with 9 bases between. Germline CDR1 and CDR2: SGDLS and YYNGEE. The CDR3 reads CASSVGADPYNEQFF. CDR3 nucleotide sequence: TGTGCCAGCAGCGTAGGGGCTGACCCCTACAATGAGCAGTTCTTC.

This chain uses TRBV7-9 with TRBJ2-1; 9 positions agree with TRBD2. CDR3 length: 16 amino acids. V lost 1 base and J lost 6; bases outside the gene matches: 7. CDR1 and CDR2 from the germline V gene are SEHNR and FQNEAQ (reference sequence). The CDR3 nucleotides read TGTGCCAGCAGCTTAGGTGCGGGAGGGTTGGCCAATGAGCAGTTCTTC. Translated: CASSLGAGGLANEQFF.

This clone has just a few counts. This rearrangement joins TRBV7-2 to TRBJ2-2; tentative D call: TRBD1 (5 bases). V was trimmed by 1 base and J by 0 bases, leaving 9 bases between them. The germline V gene encodes CDR1 SGHTA and CDR2 FQGNSA. The CDR3 is made up of 16 amino acids. CDR3 DNA: TGTGCCAGCAGCTTAGTTGAGACAGCGAACACCGGGGAGCTGTTTTTT. Translation: CASSLVETANTGELFF.

This clone occurred once. This CDR3 reads CASSFGQGTRYEQYF. The CDR3 nucleotides read TGCGCCAGCAGCTTCGGACAGGGAACCCGCTACGAGCAGTACTTC. The chain couples TRBV5-1 to TRBJ2-7; 8 bases line up with TRBD1. Per germline, CDR1 SGHRS and CDR2 YFSETQ. Unmatched junction bases numbered 7, after V lost 2 bases and J lost 3 bases. The CDR3 is 15 amino acids. The full variable domain, in which reference TRBV5-1 and TRBJ2-7 provide the parts outside the CDR3, is KAGVTQTPRYLIKTRGQQVTLSCSPISGHRSVSWYQQTPGQGLQFLFEYFSETQRNKGNFPGRFSGRQFSNSRSEMNVSTLELGDSALYLCASSFGQGTRYEQYFGPGTRLTVT.

J is TRBJ2-5 and V is TRBV18; D is ambiguous. The length of the CDR3 is 14 residues. With 1 base removed from V and 0 bases from J, the gap between germline ends came to 6 bases. Germline CDR1 reads KGHSH; CDR2 reads LQKENI. CDR3 in amino acids: CASSPQRYQETQYF. The CDR3 region has the DNA TGTGCCAGCTCACCACAAAGGTACCAAGAGACCCAGTACTTC.

This rearrangement joins TRBV5-6 to TRBJ1-2; D may be TRBD1 (5 bases). The CDR3 runs 14 residues. From germline, CDR1 is SGHDT and CDR2 YYEEEE. Trimming stripped 0 bases from V and 8 bases from J, with 14 bases between. CDR3 protein: CASSLVSGYDGYTF. Written as DNA, the CDR3 is TGTGCCAGCAGCTTGGTGTCAGGGTATGACGGCTACACCTTC.

The genes are TRBV4-2 and TRBJ2-7; TRBD2 matches 7 bases. Trimming took 0 bases from V and 1 from J; bases not matched to a gene: 9. Germline V gene data show CDR1 as LGHNA and CDR2 as YNFKEQ. The CDR3 contains 17 residues. The CDR3 sequence is CASSQDLGLVYSYEQYF. The CDR3 region has the DNA TGTGCCAGCAGCCAAGATCTTGGACTAGTCTATTCCTACGAGCAGTACTTC.

This chain joins TRBV13 and TRBJ2-1, with no clear D. V was clipped by 3 bases and J by 2 bases, with 14 bases between them. CDR1 is PRHDT, CDR2 FYEKMQ, per germline (reference sequence). CDR3 length: 16 residues. In nucleotides, the CDR3 is TGTGCCAGCAGCTTTTCGGTTGAGCTACCCTACAATGAGCAGTTCTTC. As protein: CASSFSVELPYNEQFF.

This chain joins TRBV5-4 and TRBJ2-3; D is possibly TRBD1 (5 bases). Germline V gene data show CDR1 as SGHNT and CDR2 as YYREEE (reference sequence). This CDR3 contains 15 residues. Trimming shortened V by 0 bases and J by 2 bases, and 10 bases separated the two germline ends. The CDR3 reads CASSLEQVPTDTQYF. The CDR3 DNA reads as TGTGCCAGCAGCTTGGAACAGGTTCCCACAGATACGCAGTATTTT.

The chain couples TRBV15 to TRBJ2-1, with 12 bases that match TRBD2. Germline-derived CDR1 and CDR2 are LNHNV and YYDKDF (reference sequence). Unmatched junction bases numbered 3, after V lost 3 bases and J lost 6 bases. CDR3 size: 15 residues. CDR3 amino acids: CATSSGLAGTNEQFF. For the CDR3, the DNA is TGTGCCACCAGCAGTGGACTAGCGGGGACCAATGAGCAGTTCTTC.

The chain uses TRBV4-1 and TRBJ2-7; 7 positions agree with TRBD1. Germline V lookup: CDR1 MGHRA, CDR2 YSYEKL. The CDR3 extends over 15 amino acids. The ends lost 4 bases at V and 4 bases at J; junction bases unmatched: 10. As DNA, the CDR3 is TGCGCCAGCAGCCTTCTTAGGGGACAGACATACGAGCAGTACTTC. Its translation is CASSLLRGQTYEQYF.

This clone was detected once. The chain has TRBV29-1 and TRBJ2-1, with a tentative D call TRBD1 (5 bases). Germline V CDR1 and CDR2: SQVTM, ANQGSEA. V dropped 6 bases and J dropped 7 bases, with 13 bases sitting between them. This CDR3 has 12 residues. CDR3 loop: CSVPDTTNEQFF. As DNA, the CDR3 is TGCAGCGTCCCGGACACGACTAATGAGCAGTTCTTC.

The CDR3 loop is CASSQDFNPNIQYF. Here the CDR3 DNA reads TGTGCCAGCAGCCAAGATTTCAACCCGAACATTCAGTACTTC. The chain links TRBV14 to TRBJ2-4, with no clear D. The V end lost 0 bases, the J end lost 7 bases, and 10 bases lay between the germline ends. There are 14 residues in the CDR3. CDR1 and CDR2 from the germline V gene are SGHDN and FVKESK.

The chain uses TRBV10-2 and TRBJ2-1; maybe TRBD2 (5 bases). V lost 0 bases and J 3 bases, leaving 12 bases between the germline ends. Germline lookup yields CDR1 WSHSY and CDR2 SAAADI. The CDR3 loop spans 16 amino acids. In DNA form, the CDR3 reads TGCGCCAGCAGTGAGTCTCCTAGCCCCCACTACAATGAGCAGTTCTTC. Its protein is CASSESPSPHYNEQFF.